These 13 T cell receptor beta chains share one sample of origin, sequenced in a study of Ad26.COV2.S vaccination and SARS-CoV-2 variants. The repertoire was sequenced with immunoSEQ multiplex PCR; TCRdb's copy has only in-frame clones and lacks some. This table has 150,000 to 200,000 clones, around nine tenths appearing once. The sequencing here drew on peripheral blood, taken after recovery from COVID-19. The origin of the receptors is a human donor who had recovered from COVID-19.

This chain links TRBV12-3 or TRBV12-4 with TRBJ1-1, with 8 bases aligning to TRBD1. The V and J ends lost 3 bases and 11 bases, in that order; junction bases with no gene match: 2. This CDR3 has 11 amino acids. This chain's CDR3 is CASSLRQGAFF. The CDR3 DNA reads TGTGCCAGCAGTTTGCGACAGGGGGCTTTCTTT.

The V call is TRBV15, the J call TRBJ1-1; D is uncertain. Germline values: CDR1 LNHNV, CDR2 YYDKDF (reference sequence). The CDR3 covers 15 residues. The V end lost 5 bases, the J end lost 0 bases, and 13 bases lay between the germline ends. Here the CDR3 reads CATSSSQSLNTEAFF. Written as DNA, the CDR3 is TGTGCCACCAGCTCGTCCCAGAGTCTGAACACTGAAGCTTTCTTT.

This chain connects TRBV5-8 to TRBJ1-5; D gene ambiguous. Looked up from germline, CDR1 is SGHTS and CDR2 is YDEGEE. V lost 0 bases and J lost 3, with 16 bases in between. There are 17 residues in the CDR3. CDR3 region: CASSLGTDLGNNQPQHF. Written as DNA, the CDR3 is TGTGCCAGCAGCTTGGGGACGGACCTGGGGAACAATCAGCCCCAGCATTTT.

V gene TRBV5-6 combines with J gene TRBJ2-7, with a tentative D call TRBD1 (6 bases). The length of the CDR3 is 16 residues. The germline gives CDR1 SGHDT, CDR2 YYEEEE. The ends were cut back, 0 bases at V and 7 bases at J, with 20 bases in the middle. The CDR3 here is CASSLDSGQTLREQYF. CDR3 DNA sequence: TGTGCCAGCAGCTTGGATTCGGGACAAACTCTGCGAGAGCAGTACTTC. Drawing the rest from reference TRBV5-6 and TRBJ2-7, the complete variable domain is DAGVTQSPTHLIKTRGQQVTLRCSPKSGHDTVSWYQQALGQGPQFIFQYYEEEERQRGNFPDRFSGHQFPNYSSELNVNALLLGDSALYLCASSLDSGQTLREQYFGPGTRLTVT.

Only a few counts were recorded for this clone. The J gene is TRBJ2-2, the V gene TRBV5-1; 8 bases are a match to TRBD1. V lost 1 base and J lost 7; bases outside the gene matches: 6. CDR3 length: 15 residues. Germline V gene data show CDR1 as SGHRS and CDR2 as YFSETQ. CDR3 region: CASSLWQGASGELFF. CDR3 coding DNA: TGCGCCAGCAGCTTGTGGCAGGGGGCAAGCGGGGAGCTGTTTTTT.

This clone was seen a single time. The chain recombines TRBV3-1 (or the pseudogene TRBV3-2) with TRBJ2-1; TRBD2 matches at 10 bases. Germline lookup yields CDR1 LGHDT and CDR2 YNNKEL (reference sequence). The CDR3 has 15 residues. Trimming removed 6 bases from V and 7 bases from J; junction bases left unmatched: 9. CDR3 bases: TGTGCCAGCAGAATAAGCGGGGGGGCCAGGAATGAGCAGTTCTTC. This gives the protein CASRISGGARNEQFF.

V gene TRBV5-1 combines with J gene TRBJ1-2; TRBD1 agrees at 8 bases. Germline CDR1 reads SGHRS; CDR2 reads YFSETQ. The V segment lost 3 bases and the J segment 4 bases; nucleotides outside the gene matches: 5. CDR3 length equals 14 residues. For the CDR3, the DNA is TGCGCCAGCAGCTCGACAGGGGTCGTCTATGGCTACACCTTC. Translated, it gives CASSSTGVVYGYTF.

CDR3 loop: CASSQGPGSTDTQYF. The CDR3 DNA is TGCGCCAGCAGCCAGGGACCCGGAAGCACAGATACGCAGTATTTT. The V gene is TRBV4-1, the J gene TRBJ2-3; either TRBD1 or TRBD2 may fit D (5 bases each). In germline, CDR1 is MGHRA, CDR2 YSYEKL. The CDR3 loop spans 15 amino acids. The V end lost 3 bases, the J end lost 0 bases, and 10 bases lay between the germline ends.

CDR3 loop: CASSSSDRYEQYF. CDR3 sequence (DNA): TGTGCCAGCAGTTCTAGTGACCGCTACGAGCAGTACTTC. The chain combines TRBV27 with TRBJ2-7; D not resolved. Germline lookup yields CDR1 MNHEY and CDR2 SMNVEV (reference sequence). This CDR3 region has 13 residues. V shed 4 bases and J shed 3 bases, with 10 bases lying between them.

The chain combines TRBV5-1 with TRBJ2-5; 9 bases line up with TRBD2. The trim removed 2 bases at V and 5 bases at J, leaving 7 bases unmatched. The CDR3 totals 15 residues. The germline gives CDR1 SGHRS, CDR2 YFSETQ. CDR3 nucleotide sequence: TGCGCCAGCAGCTTTTATAGCGGGAGTGGGGAGACCCAGTACTTC. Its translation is CASSFYSGSGETQYF.

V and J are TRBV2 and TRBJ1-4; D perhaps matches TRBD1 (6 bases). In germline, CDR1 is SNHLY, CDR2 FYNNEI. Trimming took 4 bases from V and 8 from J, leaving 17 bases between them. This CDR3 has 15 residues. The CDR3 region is CASSGISEGEEKLFF. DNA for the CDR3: TGTGCCAGCAGTGGTATCTCTGAGGGGGAGGAAAAACTGTTTTTT. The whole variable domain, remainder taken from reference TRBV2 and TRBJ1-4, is EPEVTQTPSHQVTQMGQEVILRCVPISNHLYFYWYRQILGQKVEFLVSFYNNEISEKSEIFDDQFSVERPDGSNFTLKIRSTKLEDSAMYFCASSGISEGEEKLFFGSGTQLSVL.

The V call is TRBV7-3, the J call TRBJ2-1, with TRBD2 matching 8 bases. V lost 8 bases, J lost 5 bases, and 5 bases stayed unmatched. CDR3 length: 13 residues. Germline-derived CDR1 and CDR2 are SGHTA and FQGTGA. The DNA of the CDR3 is TGTGCCAGCTCGGGCGGGGGGCACAATGAGCAGTTCTTC. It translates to CASSGGGHNEQFF.

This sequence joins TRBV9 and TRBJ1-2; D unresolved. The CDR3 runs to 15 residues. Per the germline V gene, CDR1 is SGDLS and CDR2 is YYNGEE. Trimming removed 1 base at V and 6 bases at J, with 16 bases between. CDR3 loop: CASSVFGEGWDGYTF. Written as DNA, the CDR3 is TGTGCCAGCAGCGTATTTGGGGAGGGCTGGGATGGCTACACCTTC.